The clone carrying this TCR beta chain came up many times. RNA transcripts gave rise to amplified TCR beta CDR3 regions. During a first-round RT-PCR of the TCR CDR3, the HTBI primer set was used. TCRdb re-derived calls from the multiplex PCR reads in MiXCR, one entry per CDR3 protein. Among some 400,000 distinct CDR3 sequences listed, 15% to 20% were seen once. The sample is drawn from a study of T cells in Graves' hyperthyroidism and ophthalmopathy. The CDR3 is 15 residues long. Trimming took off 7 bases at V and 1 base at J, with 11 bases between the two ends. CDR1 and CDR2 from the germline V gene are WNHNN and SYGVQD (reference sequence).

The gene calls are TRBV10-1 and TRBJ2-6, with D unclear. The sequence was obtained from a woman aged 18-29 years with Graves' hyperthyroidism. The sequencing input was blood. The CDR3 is CASTADPSGANVLTF. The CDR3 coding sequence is TGCGCCAGCACCGCGGACCCTTCTGGGGCCAACGTCCTGACTTTC.